These 27 T cell receptor beta chains were sequenced from one sample in a study of control samples from healthy donors and cancer patients (dated by TCRdb to about 2020). Libraries were constructed by the immunoSEQ multiplex PCR assay. In TCRdb, the immuneACCESS table is reduced to in-frame sequences with V and J assigned. These tables do not hold every clone; where another copy was compared, an unresolved V gene accounts for under half, and the others remain unexplained. The sample profile shows about 120,000 clones; over 90% of them were found once. The ten largest clones add up to over 2.5% of the sample. What was sequenced was blood. These receptors all stem from a man between 25 and 39 years old in good health.

A single count supports this clone. The chain carries TRBV4-2 and TRBJ1-5; the match to TRBD1 covers 8 bases. J lost 9 bases, V lost 0 bases, and 13 bases had no gene match. Germline values: CDR1 LGHNA, CDR2 YNFKEQ. CDR3 size: 17 residues. In nucleotides, the CDR3 is TGTGCCAGCAGCCAAGAAGGTGGACAGGGAGGCCTTTGGCCCCAGCATTTT. Residues: CASSQEGGQGGLWPQHF.

The chain links TRBV5-6 to TRBJ1-3; no clear D gene. Trimming took off 3 bases at V and 4 bases at J, with 8 bases between the two ends. The CDR3 spans 13 residues. Germline assignment: CDR1 SGHDT and CDR2 YYEEEE. In nucleotides, the CDR3 is TGTGCCAGCAGCTCTCAGCCCGGAAACACCATATATTTT. Protein sequence: CASSSQPGNTIYF.

This sequence joins TRBV29-1 and TRBJ1-1; TRBD1 might be the D (5 bases). The germline gives CDR1 SQVTM, CDR2 ANQGSEA. The CDR3 sequence is 12 residues long. V was pared by 4 bases and J by 1 base, with 7 bases between. The CDR3, as DNA: TGCAGCGTTGCTCAGGGGAACACTGAAGCTTTCTTT. Its translation: CSVAQGNTEAFF.

This chain joins TRBV7-9 and TRBJ1-6; 7 bases map to TRBD1. Germline-derived CDR1 and CDR2 are SEHNR and FQNEAQ (reference sequence). J lost 3 bases, V lost 4 bases, and 9 bases had no gene match. The CDR3 has 17 residues. The CDR3 sequence: CASSSSGTEYYNSPLHF. As DNA, the CDR3 is TGTGCCAGCAGCTCTTCCGGGACAGAATACTATAATTCACCCCTCCACTTT. The variable domain in full, with the rest retrieved from reference TRBV7-9 and TRBJ1-6, is DTGVSQNPRHKITKRGQNVTFRCDPISEHNRLYWYRQTLGQGPEFLTYFQNEAQLEKSRLLSDRFSAERPKGSFSTLEIQRTEQGDSAMYLCASSSSGTEYYNSPLHFGNGTRLTVT.

Concerning this clone itself: The identical CDR3 is also encoded by other nucleotide sequences in the sample. The CDR3: CASSLVGTTDTQYF. CDR3 in DNA: TGTGCCAGCAGCTTAGTGGGGACTACAGATACGCAGTATTTT. The chain couples TRBV7-9 to TRBJ2-3, with D possibly being TRBD2 (6 bases). In germline, CDR1 is SEHNR, CDR2 FQNEAQ (reference sequence). The CDR3 runs to 14 residues. V was cut by 1 base and J by 3 bases, with 8 bases left in between.

This clone occurred a few times. The chain uses TRBV24-1 and TRBJ1-5, with D possibly being TRBD1 (6 bases). The CDR3 consists of 17 residues. The V gene lost 3 bases and the J gene lost 3 bases, with 17 bases spanning the gap. The germline V gene has CDR1 KGHDR and CDR2 SFDVKD. The CDR3 coding sequence is TGTGCCACCAGTGATAGGCGGGACACTGCCCTCAATCAGCCCCAGCATTTT. Encoded protein: CATSDRRDTALNQPQHF.

The chain has TRBV3-1 (or the pseudogene TRBV3-2) and TRBJ2-1; D remains unclear. The V gene lost 4 bases and the J gene lost 13 bases, with 17 bases spanning the gap. The CDR3 extends over 13 amino acids. The germline V gene has CDR1 LGHDT and CDR2 YNNKEL (reference sequence). The CDR3 reads CASSPGSSQPQFF. CDR3 nucleotide sequence: TGTGCCAGCAGCCCTGGGTCCTCTCAACCCCAGTTCTTC.

The chain combines TRBV6-2 or TRBV6-3 with TRBJ1-1; 11 bases are a match to TRBD1. Trimming took 6 bases from V and 4 from J; bases not matched to a gene: 7. Germline-derived CDR1 and CDR2 are MNHEY and SVGEGT. The CDR3 has 15 amino acids. CDR3 nucleotide sequence: TGTGCCAGCAGCCCATGGGGACAGGGGGTCACTGAAGCTTTCTTT. Residues: CASSPWGQGVTEAFF.

V gene TRBV5-1 combines with J gene TRBJ2-5, with 7 nucleotides matching TRBD1. Trimming at V came to 0 bases and at J to 4 bases, leaving 12 bases not matched to a gene. Germline loops: CDR1 SGHRS, CDR2 YFSETQ. This CDR3 has 17 residues. CDR3 region: CASSLGMRGGAGETQYF. The CDR3 DNA reads TGCGCCAGCAGCTTGGGGATGCGAGGGGGCGCGGGAGAGACCCAGTACTTC.

The J gene is TRBJ2-2, the V gene TRBV11-2; D remains unclear. CDR3 length equals 12 residues. V was trimmed by 4 bases and J by 7 bases, leaving 7 bases between them. CDR1 and CDR2 (germline): SGHAT, FQNNGV. The CDR3 loop is CASSSRGGELFF. Written as DNA, the CDR3 is TGTGCCAGCAGCTCCCGAGGCGGGGAGCTGTTTTTT. The full variable domain, its missing parts supplied by reference TRBV11-2 and TRBJ2-2, is EAGVAQSPRYKIIEKRQSVAFWCNPISGHATLYWYQQILGQGPKLLIQFQNNGVVDDSQLPKDRFSAERLKGVDSTLKIQPAKLEDSAVYLCASSSRGGELFFGEGSRLTVL.

This rearrangement joins TRBV28 to TRBJ2-7; D gene uncertain. Germline CDR1 and CDR2: MDHEN and SYDVKM. This CDR3 region has 12 residues. Trimming removed 6 bases from V and 3 bases from J, with 9 bases in between. The CDR3, as DNA: TGTGCCAGCAGCCCTGATATCTACGAGCAGTACTTC. This translates into CASSPDIYEQYF.

This rearrangement joins TRBV7-9 to TRBJ2-5, with 11 bases identical to TRBD2. The germline V gene encodes CDR1 SEHNR and CDR2 FQNEAQ (reference sequence). The CDR3 contains 15 residues. J lost 3 bases, V lost 4 bases, and 4 bases had no gene match. The CDR3: CASSSGTSGEETQYF. DNA for the CDR3: TGTGCCAGCAGCTCCGGGACTAGCGGCGAAGAGACCCAGTACTTC.

The V call is TRBV18, the J call TRBJ1-5; D not certain. CDR1 KGHSH and CDR2 LQKENI come from the germline V gene. Trimming removed 5 bases from V and 5 bases from J, with 10 bases in between. The CDR3 contains 13 residues. The CDR3: CASSEQTDQPQHF. The CDR3 DNA reads as TGTGCCAGCTCAGAACAAACTGATCAGCCCCAGCATTTT. The variable domain in full, completed from reference TRBV18 and TRBJ1-5, reads NAGVMQNPRHLVRRRGQEARLRCSPMKGHSHVYWYRQLPEEGLKFMVYLQKENIIDESGMPKERFSAEFPKEGPSILRIQQVVRGDSAAYFCASSEQTDQPQHFGDGTRLSIL.

The V call is TRBV5-5, the J call TRBJ2-1; 9 positions agree with TRBD1. With V trimmed by 3 bases and J by 6 bases, 10 bases remained unmatched. This CDR3 is built from 16 residues. Germline loops: CDR1 SGHKS, CDR2 YYEKEE (reference sequence). The CDR3 is CASSWGQGKVGNEQFF. The CDR3, as DNA: TGTGCCAGCAGCTGGGGACAGGGAAAGGTGGGCAATGAGCAGTTCTTC.

The chain joins TRBV19 to TRBJ1-6; D gene ambiguous. The CDR3 runs 15 residues. Trimming pared 3 bases from V and 7 bases from J, leaving 13 bases between. In germline, CDR1 is LNHDA, CDR2 SQIVND (reference sequence). The CDR3 loop reads CASSIRSEGNSPLHF. The CDR3 DNA follows: TGTGCCAGTAGTATCCGGTCCGAAGGAAATTCACCCCTCCACTTT. The entire variable domain, with the rest obtained from reference TRBV19 and TRBJ1-6, is as follows: DGGITQSPKYLFRKEGQNVTLSCEQNLNHDAMYWYRQDPGQGLRLIYYSQIVNDFQKGDIAEGYSVSREKKESFPLTVTSAQKNPTAFYLCASSIRSEGNSPLHFGNGTRLTVT.

The chain is built from TRBV5-5 and TRBJ1-3, with 10 bases lining up with TRBD1. The V gene's germline CDR1 is SGHKS and CDR2 YYEKEE (reference sequence). J gave up 7 bases and V 1 base, and 5 bases lay outside the gene matches. This CDR3 comprises 15 residues. This chain's CDR3 is CASSLPGQGRNTIYF. DNA of the CDR3: TGTGCCAGCAGCTTGCCGGGACAGGGGAGGAACACCATATATTTT.

The chain carries TRBV7-9 and TRBJ1-2; 9 nucleotides match TRBD1. The CDR3 totals 14 residues. The germline V gene has CDR1 SEHNR and CDR2 FQNEAQ (reference sequence). With V trimmed by 5 bases and J by 2 bases, 3 bases remained unmatched. In nucleotides, the CDR3 is TGTGCCAGCAGCGAGGACAGGGGAAACTATGGCTACACCTTC. Amino acid sequence: CASSEDRGNYGYTF.

V gene TRBV6-5 combines with J gene TRBJ1-6; no firm D call. The CDR3 spans 15 residues. The V end was cut by 7 bases, the J end by 9 bases, with 19 bases between. Germline lookup yields CDR1 MNHEY and CDR2 SVGAGI. The CDR3 sequence: CASIPFVGSPSPLHF. The CDR3 DNA follows: TGTGCCAGCATCCCCTTTGTGGGGTCCCCTTCACCCCTCCACTTT.

In DNA, the CDR3 is TGCGCCAGCAGCCAGGCTTCCGGGACTAGCGGGGGGTTATCTGGGGCCAACGTCCTGACTTTC. This gives the protein CASSQASGTSGGLSGANVLTF. This chain connects TRBV4-1 to TRBJ2-6; 15 bases are a match to TRBD2. Germline trimming cut 3 bases from V and 1 base from J; bases unmatched to any gene: 10. Germline values: CDR1 MGHRA, CDR2 YSYEKL. This CDR3 spans 21 amino acids.

The gene calls are TRBV29-1 and TRBJ1-2; D is uncertain. CDR3 length: 13 amino acids. Deletions cut 4 bases from V and 4 bases from J, with 13 bases between. CDR1 is SQVTM and CDR2 is ANQGSEA in the germline V gene. In DNA form, the CDR3 reads TGCAGCGTTGTTTTAACAGACTTCTATGGCTACACCTTC. Amino acids: CSVVLTDFYGYTF.

V and J are TRBV10-2 and TRBJ1-6; 9 bases are a match to TRBD1. This CDR3 contains 18 residues. The J segment lost 7 bases and the V segment lost 8 bases, leaving 18 bases of the junction unmatched. Germline V gene data show CDR1 as WSHSY and CDR2 as SAAADI. The CDR3 sequence is CASQGGGTGQGLNSPLHF. As DNA, the CDR3 is TGCGCCAGCCAGGGAGGTGGCACGGGACAGGGATTAAATTCACCCCTCCACTTT.

The V and J genes are TRBV3-1 (or the pseudogene TRBV3-2) and TRBJ2-3, with D perhaps matching TRBD2 (6 bases). Trimming shortened V by 1 base and J by 4 bases, and 15 bases separated the two germline ends. CDR3 length: 16 residues. Looked up from germline, CDR1 is LGHDT and CDR2 is YNNKEL (reference sequence). The chain's CDR3 is CASSQGRGGRSDTQYF. CDR3 DNA: TGTGCCAGCAGCCAAGGAAGGGGAGGTCGGTCAGATACGCAGTATTTT.

The chain carries TRBV7-2 and TRBJ1-5; D is possibly TRBD1 (5 bases). The germline gives CDR1 SGHTA, CDR2 FQGNSA. This CDR3 spans 14 amino acids. The V end lost 3 bases, the J end lost 3 bases, and 9 bases lay between the germline ends. The DNA of the CDR3 is TGTGCCAGCAGCTTTGACAGTAACAATCAGCCCCAGCATTTT. It specifies CASSFDSNNQPQHF.

This chain uses TRBV5-1 with TRBJ2-3; TRBD2 agrees at 15 bases. This CDR3 contains 18 residues. Trimming cost V 4 bases and J 8 bases; bases outside gene matches: 14. The germline V gene encodes CDR1 SGHRS and CDR2 YFSETQ. The CDR3 loop reads CASSPPGLAGGPPGTQYF. The CDR3 DNA reads as TGCGCCAGCAGCCCCCCGGGACTAGCGGGGGGCCCCCCGGGTACGCAGTATTTT.

The chain carries TRBV27 and TRBJ1-6; D is perhaps TRBD1 (5 bases). V lost 6 bases, J lost 7 bases, and 13 bases lay in between. Germline lookup yields CDR1 MNHEY and CDR2 SMNVEV (reference sequence). The CDR3 consists of 14 residues. CDR3 DNA sequence: TGTGCCAGCAGATGGGGCCCGAGCAATTCACCCCTCCACTTT. It translates to CASRWGPSNSPLHF.

The CDR3 region has the DNA TGTGCCATCAGTGAGTCGGGAAACAGCAACTATGGCTACACCTTC. Its translation is CAISESGNSNYGYTF. V and J are TRBV10-3 and TRBJ1-2; D remains unclear. CDR1 and CDR2 from the germline V gene are ENHRY and SYGVKD. V shed 0 bases and J shed 2 bases, with 10 bases lying between them. This CDR3 has 15 amino acids.

This rearrangement joins TRBV6-6 to TRBJ1-2, with 8 bases fitting TRBD1. Germline assignment: CDR1 MNHNY and CDR2 SVGAGI (reference sequence). The V and J ends lost 5 bases and 4 bases, in that order; junction bases with no gene match: 9. The CDR3 has 15 residues. DNA for the CDR3: TGTGCCAGCAGTGACACGCAGGGGGCGGGCTATGGCTACACCTTC. Translating gives CASSDTQGAGYGYTF.